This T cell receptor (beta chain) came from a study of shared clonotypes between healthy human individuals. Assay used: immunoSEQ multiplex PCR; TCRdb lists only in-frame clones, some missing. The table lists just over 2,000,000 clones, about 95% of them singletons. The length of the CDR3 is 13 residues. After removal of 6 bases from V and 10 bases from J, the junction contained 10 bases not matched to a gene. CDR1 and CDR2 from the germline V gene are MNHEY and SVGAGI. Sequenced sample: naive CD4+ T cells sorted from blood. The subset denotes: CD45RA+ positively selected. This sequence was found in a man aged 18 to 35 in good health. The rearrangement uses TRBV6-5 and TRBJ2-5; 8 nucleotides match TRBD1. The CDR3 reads CASSPGQGVRQYF. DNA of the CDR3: TGTGCCAGCAGCCCCGGACAGGGAGTGCGCCAGTACTTC.